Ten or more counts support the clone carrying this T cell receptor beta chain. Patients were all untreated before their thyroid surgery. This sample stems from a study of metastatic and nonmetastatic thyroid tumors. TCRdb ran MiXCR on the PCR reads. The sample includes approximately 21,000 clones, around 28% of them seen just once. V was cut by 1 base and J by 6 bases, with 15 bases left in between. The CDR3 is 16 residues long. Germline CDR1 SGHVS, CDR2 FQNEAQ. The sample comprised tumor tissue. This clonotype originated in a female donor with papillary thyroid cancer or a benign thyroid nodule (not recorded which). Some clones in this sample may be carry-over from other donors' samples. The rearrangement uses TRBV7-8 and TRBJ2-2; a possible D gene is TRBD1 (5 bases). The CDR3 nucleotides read TGTGCCAGCAGCTTAGGGGTTGGTGGGGCGGCCGGGGAGCTGTTTTTT. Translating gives CASSLGVGGAAGELFF. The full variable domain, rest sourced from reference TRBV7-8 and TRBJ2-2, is GAGVSQSPRYKVAKRGQDVALRCDPISGHVSLFWYQQALGQGPEFLTYFQNEAQLDKSGLPSDRFFAERPEGSVSTLKIQRTQQEDSAVYLCASSLGVGGAAGELFFGEGSRLTVL.